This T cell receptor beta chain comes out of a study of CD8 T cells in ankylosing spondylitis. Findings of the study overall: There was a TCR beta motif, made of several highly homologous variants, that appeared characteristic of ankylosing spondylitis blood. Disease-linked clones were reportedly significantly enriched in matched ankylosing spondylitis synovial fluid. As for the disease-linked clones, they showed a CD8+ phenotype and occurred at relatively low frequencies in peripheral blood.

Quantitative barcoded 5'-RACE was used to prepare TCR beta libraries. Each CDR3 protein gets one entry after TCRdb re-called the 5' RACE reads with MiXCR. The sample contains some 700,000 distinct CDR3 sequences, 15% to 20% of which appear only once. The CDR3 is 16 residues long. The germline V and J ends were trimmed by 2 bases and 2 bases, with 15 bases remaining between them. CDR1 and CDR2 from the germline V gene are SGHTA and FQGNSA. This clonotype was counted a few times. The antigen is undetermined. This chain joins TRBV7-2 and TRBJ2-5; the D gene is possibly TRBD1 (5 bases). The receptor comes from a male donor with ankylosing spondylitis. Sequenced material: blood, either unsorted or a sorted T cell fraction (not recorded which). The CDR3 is CASSLSGQLLQETQYF. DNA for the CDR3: TGTGCCAGCAGCTTATCCGGACAACTTCTTCAAGAGACCCAGTACTTC.